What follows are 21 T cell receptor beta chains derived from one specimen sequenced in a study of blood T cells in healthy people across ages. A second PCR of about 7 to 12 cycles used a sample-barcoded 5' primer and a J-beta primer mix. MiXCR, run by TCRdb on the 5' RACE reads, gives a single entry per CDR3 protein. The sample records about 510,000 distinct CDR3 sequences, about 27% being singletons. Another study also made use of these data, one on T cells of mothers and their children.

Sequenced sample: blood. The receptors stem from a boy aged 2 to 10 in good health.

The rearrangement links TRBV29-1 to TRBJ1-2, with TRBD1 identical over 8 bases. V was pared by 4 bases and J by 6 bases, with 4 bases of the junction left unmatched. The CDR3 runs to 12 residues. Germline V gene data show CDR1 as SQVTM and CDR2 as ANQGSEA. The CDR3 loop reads CSVARQGNGYTF. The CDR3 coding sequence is TGCAGCGTTGCTCGACAGGGGAATGGCTACACCTTC.

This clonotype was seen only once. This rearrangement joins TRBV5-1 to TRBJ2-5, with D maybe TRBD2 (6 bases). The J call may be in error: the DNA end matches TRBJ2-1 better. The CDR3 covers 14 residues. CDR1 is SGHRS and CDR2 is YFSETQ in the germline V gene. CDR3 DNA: TGCGCCAGCAGCTTGGAGCCGGGGAGGAATGAGCAGTTCTTC. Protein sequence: CASSLEPGRNEQFF.

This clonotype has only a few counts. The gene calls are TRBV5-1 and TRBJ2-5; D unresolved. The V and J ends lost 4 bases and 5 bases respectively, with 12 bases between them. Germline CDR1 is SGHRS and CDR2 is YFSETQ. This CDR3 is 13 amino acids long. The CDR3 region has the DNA TGCGCCAGCAGCACCCTTTCGGACGAGACCCAGTACTTC. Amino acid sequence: CASSTLSDETQYF.

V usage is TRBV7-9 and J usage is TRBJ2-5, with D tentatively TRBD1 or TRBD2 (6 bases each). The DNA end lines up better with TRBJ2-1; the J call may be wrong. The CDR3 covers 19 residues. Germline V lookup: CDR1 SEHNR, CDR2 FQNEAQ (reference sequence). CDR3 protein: CASSLGRGVQVGYVDEQFF. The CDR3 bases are TGTGCCAGCAGCTTAGGGAGGGGGGTCCAGGTAGGGTATGTGGATGAGCAGTTCTTC.

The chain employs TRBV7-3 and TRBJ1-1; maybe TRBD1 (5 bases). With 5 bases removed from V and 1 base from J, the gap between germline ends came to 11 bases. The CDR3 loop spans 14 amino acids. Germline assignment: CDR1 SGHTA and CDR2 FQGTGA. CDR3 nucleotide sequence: TGTGCCAGCAGCCGGGGGGTAGGGAACACTGAAGCTTTCTTT. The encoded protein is CASSRGVGNTEAFF.

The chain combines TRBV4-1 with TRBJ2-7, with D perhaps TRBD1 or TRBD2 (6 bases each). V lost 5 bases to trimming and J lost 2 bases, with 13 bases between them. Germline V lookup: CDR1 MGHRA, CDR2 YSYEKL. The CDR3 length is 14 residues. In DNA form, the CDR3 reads TGCGCCAGCAGCACGACAGGAGGGGCCTACGAGCAGTACTTC. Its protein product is CASSTTGGAYEQYF.

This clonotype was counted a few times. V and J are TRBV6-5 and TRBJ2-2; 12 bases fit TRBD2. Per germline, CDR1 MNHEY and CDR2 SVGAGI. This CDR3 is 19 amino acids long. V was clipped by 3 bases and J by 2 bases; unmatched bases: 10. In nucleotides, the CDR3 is TGTGCCAGCAGTTATTTAGGACTAGCGGGATCTCTTAACACCGGGGAGCTGTTTTTT. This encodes CASSYLGLAGSLNTGELFF.

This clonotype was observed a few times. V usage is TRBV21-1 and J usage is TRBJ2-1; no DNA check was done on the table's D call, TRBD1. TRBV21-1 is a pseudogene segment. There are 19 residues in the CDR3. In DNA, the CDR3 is TGTGCCAGCAACCCACCGCCGGGCGGGTCAGTGATTAACAACAATGAGCAGTTCTTC. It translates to CASNPPPGGSVINNNEQFF.

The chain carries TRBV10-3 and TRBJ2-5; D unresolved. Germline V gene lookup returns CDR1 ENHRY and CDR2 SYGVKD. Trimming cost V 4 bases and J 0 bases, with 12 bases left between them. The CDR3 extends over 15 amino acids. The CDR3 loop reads CAISGGGGNQETQYF. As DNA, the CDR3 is TGTGCCATCAGTGGCGGTGGCGGAAACCAAGAGACCCAGTACTTC.

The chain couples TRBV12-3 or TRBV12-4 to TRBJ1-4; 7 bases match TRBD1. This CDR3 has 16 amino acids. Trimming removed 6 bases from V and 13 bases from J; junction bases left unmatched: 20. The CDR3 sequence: CASSLRGQLDRKRLFF. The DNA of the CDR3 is TGTGCCAGCAGCCTACGGGGACAGCTGGACCGAAAAAGACTGTTTTTT.

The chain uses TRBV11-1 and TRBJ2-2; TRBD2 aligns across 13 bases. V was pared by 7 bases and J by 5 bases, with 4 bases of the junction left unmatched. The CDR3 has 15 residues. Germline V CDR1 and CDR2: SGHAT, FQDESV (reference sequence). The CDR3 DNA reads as TGTGCCAGCACCTGGGGACTAGCGGGGACCGGGGAGCTGTTTTTT. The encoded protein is CASTWGLAGTGELFF.

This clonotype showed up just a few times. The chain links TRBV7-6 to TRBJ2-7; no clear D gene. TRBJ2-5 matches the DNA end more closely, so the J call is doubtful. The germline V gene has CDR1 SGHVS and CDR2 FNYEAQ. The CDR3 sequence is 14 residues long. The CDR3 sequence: CASSAVVSEETQYF. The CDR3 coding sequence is TGTGCCAGCAGCGCGGTAGTGTCGGAAGAGACCCAGTACTTC.

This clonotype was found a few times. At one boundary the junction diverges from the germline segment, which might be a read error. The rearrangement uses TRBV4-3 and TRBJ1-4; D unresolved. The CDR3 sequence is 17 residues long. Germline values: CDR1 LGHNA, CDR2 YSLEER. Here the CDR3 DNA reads TGCGCCAGCAGCCAAGATGAACAGTTAGCAACTAATGAAAAACCGTTTTTT. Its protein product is CASSQDEQLATNEKPFF.

The CDR3 here is CAISEPTETQYF. CDR3 nucleotides: TGTGCCATCAGTGAGCCCACGGAGACCCAGTACTTC. J is TRBJ2-5 and V is TRBV10-3; no reliable D call. Between the trimmed V and J ends, which lost 2 bases and 5 bases, there was a span of 6 bases. The CDR3 length is 12 residues. Per germline, CDR1 ENHRY and CDR2 SYGVKD.

The CDR3 DNA sequence: TGCGCCAGCAGCCAAGGGGAGGTCCGAATTAATGAAAAACTGTTTTTT. Protein product: CASSQGEVRINEKLFF. The chain employs TRBV4-3 and TRBJ1-4; no reliable D call. V was pared by 1 base and J by 4 bases, with 13 bases between. CDR1 and CDR2 (germline): LGHNA, YSLEER. The CDR3 has 16 residues.

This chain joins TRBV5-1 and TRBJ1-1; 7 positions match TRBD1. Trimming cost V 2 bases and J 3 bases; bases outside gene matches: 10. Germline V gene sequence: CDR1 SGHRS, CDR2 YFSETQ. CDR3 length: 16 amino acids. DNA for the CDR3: TGCGCCAGCAGCTTAACTATGAGGACAGGAGACACTGAAGCTTTCTTT. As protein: CASSLTMRTGDTEAFF.

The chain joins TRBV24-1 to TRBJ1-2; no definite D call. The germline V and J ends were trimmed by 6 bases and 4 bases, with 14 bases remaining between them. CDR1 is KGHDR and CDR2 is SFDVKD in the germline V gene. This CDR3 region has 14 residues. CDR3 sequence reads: CATSSSGLTYGYTF. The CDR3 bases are TGTGCCACCAGTTCCTCAGGCTTGACCTATGGCTACACCTTC.

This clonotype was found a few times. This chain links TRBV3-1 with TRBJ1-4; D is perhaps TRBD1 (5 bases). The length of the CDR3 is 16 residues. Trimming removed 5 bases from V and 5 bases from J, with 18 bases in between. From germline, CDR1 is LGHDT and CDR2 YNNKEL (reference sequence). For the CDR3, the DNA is TGTGCCAGCAGCTTCTACAGGACCCCGGGGAATGAAAAACTGTTTTTT. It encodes CASSFYRTPGNEKLFF.

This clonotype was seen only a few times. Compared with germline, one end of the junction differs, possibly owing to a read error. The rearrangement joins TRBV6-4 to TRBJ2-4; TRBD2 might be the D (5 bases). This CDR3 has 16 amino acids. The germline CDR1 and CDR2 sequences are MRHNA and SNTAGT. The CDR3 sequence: CASTVRPGLAKNIQYF. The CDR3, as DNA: TGTGCCAGCACCGTACGGCCCGGGCTAGCCAAAAACATTCAATACTTC.

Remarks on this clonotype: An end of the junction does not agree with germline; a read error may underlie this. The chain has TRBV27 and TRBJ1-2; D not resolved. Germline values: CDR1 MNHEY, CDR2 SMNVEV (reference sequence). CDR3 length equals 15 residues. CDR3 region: CASSLRRRANHGYTF. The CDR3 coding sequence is TGTGCCAGCAGTTTAAGACGAAGAGCTAACCATGGCTACACCTTC.

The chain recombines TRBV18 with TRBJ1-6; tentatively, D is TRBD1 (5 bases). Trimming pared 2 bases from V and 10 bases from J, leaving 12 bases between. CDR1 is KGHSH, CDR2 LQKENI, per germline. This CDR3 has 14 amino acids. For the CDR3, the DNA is TGTGCCAGCTCACCAGACTTACGGGGCTCACCCCTCCACTTT. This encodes CASSPDLRGSPLHF.